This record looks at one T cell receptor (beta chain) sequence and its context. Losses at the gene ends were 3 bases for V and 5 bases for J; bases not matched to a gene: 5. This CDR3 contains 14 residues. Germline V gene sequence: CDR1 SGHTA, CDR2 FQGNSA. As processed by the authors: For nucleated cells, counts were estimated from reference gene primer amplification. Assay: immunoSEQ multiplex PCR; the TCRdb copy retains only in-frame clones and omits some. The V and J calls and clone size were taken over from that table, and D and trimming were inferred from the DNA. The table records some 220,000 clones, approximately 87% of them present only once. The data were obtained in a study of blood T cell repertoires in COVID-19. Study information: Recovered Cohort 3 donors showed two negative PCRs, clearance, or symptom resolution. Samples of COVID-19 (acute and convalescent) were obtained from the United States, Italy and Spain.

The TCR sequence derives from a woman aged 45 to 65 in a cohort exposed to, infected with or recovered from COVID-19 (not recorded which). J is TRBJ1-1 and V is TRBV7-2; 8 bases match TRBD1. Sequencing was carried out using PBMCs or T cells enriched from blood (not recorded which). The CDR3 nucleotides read TGTGCCAGCAGCTTTACAGGGGGTGTTACTGAAGCTTTCTTT. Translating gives CASSFTGGVTEAFF.